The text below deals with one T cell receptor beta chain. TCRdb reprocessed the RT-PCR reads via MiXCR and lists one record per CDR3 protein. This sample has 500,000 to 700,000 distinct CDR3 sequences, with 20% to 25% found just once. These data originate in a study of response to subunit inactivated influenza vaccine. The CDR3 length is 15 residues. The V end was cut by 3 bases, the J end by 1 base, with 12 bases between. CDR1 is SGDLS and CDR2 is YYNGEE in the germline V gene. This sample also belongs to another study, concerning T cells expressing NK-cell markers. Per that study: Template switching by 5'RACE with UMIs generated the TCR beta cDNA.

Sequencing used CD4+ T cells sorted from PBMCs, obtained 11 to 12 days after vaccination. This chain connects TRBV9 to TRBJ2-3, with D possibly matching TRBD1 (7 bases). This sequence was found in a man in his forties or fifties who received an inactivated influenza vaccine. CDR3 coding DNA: TGTGCCAGCAGCGCGGAGGGGGCTCGCACAGATACGCAGTATTTT. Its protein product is CASSAEGARTDTQYF.